This TCR beta chain comes out of a study of shared clonotypes between healthy human individuals (dated by TCRdb to about 2020). For context, the study as a whole: A couple of women and a few men aged 18 to 49 years were included in the cohort. Per donor, three plates each were used for CD4 naive and CD4 memory, two for CD8 naive, and one for CD8 memory. To estimate repertoire size and how much clonotype sharing occurs between individuals, the study deeply sequenced the blood TCR repertoires of about 5 healthy adults. Different laboratories and diverse techniques were used to prepare libraries and sequence TCR repertoires, to increase sequencing depth and limit assay-specific biases. Leukapheresis yielded between about 0.85 and 10 billion PBMCs per donor.

Healthy HIV-negative adults with no recently reported acute infections or vaccinations were included as donors. All donors were Caucasian adults living in Nashville, Tennessee, USA. Magnetic negative selection was used to enrich CD4+ T cells, after which naive cells were positively selected on CD45RA and the negative fraction became the memory subset. Blood was collected by leukapheresis, and PBMCs were isolated by Ficoll-Histopaque density gradient centrifugation and then cryopreserved in liquid nitrogen vapor phase. Analytical flow cytometry was used to check the purity and quantity of each magnetically sorted T cell population. Each sorted fraction had its genomic DNA isolated and then quantified by UV absorbance on a Nanodrop 2000c. The research as a whole found: Sharing across a few donors was observed for approximately 4.6% of naive CD4, over 3% of naive CD8, about 2.3% of memory CD4, and around 0.4% of memory CD8 clonotypes. Because the study included only a small number of donors, the genetic and exposure-history diversity represented was limited. Only blood was sampled, and tissue TCR repertoires likely differ from those in blood. Larger estimated clonotype richness was generally found for naive subsets than for memory subsets. Even with the large sequencing depth, rarefaction of the sorted-subset datasets indicated that sequencing was incomplete. Based on pairwise subsampling, the degree of clonotype sharing among donors was expected to be affected by sequencing depth. Compared with non-shared clonotypes, the clonotypes found in all four sorted-subset donors had higher generation probabilities.

TCR CDR3 regions were amplified from genomic DNA by multiplex PCR using the deep immunoSEQ assay. Extracted genomic DNA from each cell subset was spread evenly across all wells of several immunoSEQ 96-well plates, with each plate serving as a replicate. For sorted subsets, each replicate PCR was loaded with approximately 190 ng genomic DNA, equivalent to 30,000 or so T cell genomes. Purified libraries were measured with a Qubit 3.0 fluorometer, size-checked on a Bioanalyzer 2100, and measured again with the KAPA Library Quantification kit. Every immunoSEQ 96-well plate was sequenced on a separate single-read 150-cycle Illumina NextSeq 550 flow cell. The published analysis was carried out like this. Because the immunoSEQ output held only junctional sequences and lacked quality scores, the filtering could not match the filtering applied to full-length reads. Sequences were annotated with PyIR, a Python wrapper for IgBLAST v1.9, and V/J genes and CDR3 were assigned using IMGT germline references. Reads were filtered out if the reads had weak V/J assignments (E-value above 1e-6), no CDR3, stop codons, out-of-frame junctions, or ambiguous translated residues. A V3J clonotype was defined by an identical inferred V gene, J gene, and CDR3 amino acid sequence. The percentage overlap between two repertoires was calculated by dividing the number of shared unique clonotypes by the size of the smaller repertoire. Three approaches were used to assess repertoire richness: RTK rarefaction, the Chao1 estimator, and Recon v2.1 estimates of unobserved clonotypes. Generation probabilities for all TCRbeta clonotypes obtained by the gDNA method from a few donors were computed using OLGA. TCRdb re-hosts the immuneACCESS table, in-frame sequences only. Its copies lack some clones; in the studies checked, an unresolved V gene accounts for under half of them, and the cause for the rest is not known. That table is the source of V, J and clone size, and D and trimming were worked out from the DNA. The sample includes more than 2 million clones, with 95% observed a single time. The ten top clones hold more than 0.1% of the sample.

In the germline V gene, CDR1 corresponds to SGHRS and CDR2 to YFSETQ. The CDR3 sequence holds 13 residues, the cysteine and phenylalanine included. Only CDR3 DNA is held: 39 bases, read in frame from base 1. V is clipped by 2 bases and J by 4 bases, and the sequence between their germline boundaries is 10 bases long. Note on this clone: Its cognate antigen has yet to be identified. No quality values exist for individual bases; no much larger clone is one base distant. The same CDR3 arises from other DNA sequences in this sample as well.

This clonotype was sampled from a man in his late teens or twenties in good health. Sequencing used naive CD4+ T cells sorted from blood. What this sample's cell subset or site label stands for: CD45RA+ positively selected. The rearranged segments are TRBV5-1 and TRBJ2-7, with the D gene uncertain. This receptor has the CDR3 CASSFGGAYEQYF. The DNA reads as follows: TGCGCCAGCAGCTTCGGCGGCGCTTACGAGCAGTACTTC.